Listed below are T cell receptor beta chains from one sample, sequenced in a study of cytomegalovirus exposure and HLA in healthy donors. Generated by immunoSEQ multiplex PCR, the TCRdb table keeps only in-frame clones and is missing some. The sample includes about 120,000 clones, 74% seen only once; the top ten take around 2%. The sample comprised PBMCs. The receptors come from a human donor in good health. CDR3s include the opening cysteine and the closing phenylalanine or tryptophan. Fields, in order: CDR3 length, J gene, V gene, clone size, D gene, CDR3 DNA, CDR3 protein. A D gene is named only where the DNA matches it firmly. Clone size, where shown, is once, few, many, or a class for clones that have expanded.

16 | TRBJ2-7 | TRBV7-2 | - | TRBD2 | TGTGCCAGCAGCCGCACGTCCGGGGGGACTTCCTACGAGCAGTACTTC | CASSRTSGGTSYEQYF
14 | TRBJ1-1 | TRBV15 | once | TRBD1 | TGTGCCACCAGCGGGACAGGTAATAGTCCTGAAGCTTTCTTT | CATSGTGNSPEAFF
18 | TRBJ2-2 | TRBV5-1 | few | - | TGCGCCAGCAGCTTGGATGGTAGCGCAACAACGAACACCGGGGAGCTGTTTTTT | CASSLDGSATTNTGELFF
13 | TRBJ2-7 | TRBV5-4 | - | - | TGTGCCAGCAGGGGGGCAGGGCCCAACGAGCAGTACTTC | CASRGAGPNEQYF
13 | TRBJ1-1 | TRBV29-1 | - | TRBD1 | TGCAGCGTTGAGGGACAGGGGGCGTCTGAAGCTTTCTTT | CSVEGQGASEAFF
15 | TRBJ2-1 | TRBV5-1 | once | TRBD2 | TGCGCCAGCAGCTTGTGGCAGCGGGGAAACAATGAGCAGTTCTTC | CASSLWQRGNNEQFF
17 | TRBJ2-3 | TRBV4-2 | once | TRBD2 | TGTGCCAGCAGCCCGGTTATCGGGGGGGCCGGCACAGATACGCAGTATTTT | CASSPVIGGAGTDTQYF
13 | TRBJ1-3 | TRBV27 | - | - | TGTGCCAGCAGTTCAGGGATGGGAAACACCATATATTTT | CASSSGMGNTIYF
15 | TRBJ1-6 | TRBV2 | - | TRBD1 | TGTGCCAGCAGACGACAGGGGGCGGGTAATTCACCCCTCCACTTT | CASRRQGAGNSPLHF
14 | TRBJ2-7 | TRBV28 | - | TRBD1 | TGTGCCAGCAGTAAGACAGGGGCGGGTTTCGAGCAGTACTTC | CASSKTGAGFEQYF
14 | TRBJ2-3 | TRBV28 | - | - | TGTGCCAGCAGTTACAGGTTTAGCACAGATACGCAGTATTTT | CASSYRFSTDTQYF
14 | TRBJ1-5 | TRBV19 | few | - | TGTGCCAGTAGTATTGAGCCGGGGAACCAGCCCCAGCATTTT | CASSIEPGNQPQHF
12 | TRBJ1-1 | TRBV2 | few | TRBD1 | TGTGCCAGCAGGACAGGGGACACTGAAGCTTTCTTT | CASRTGDTEAFF
13 | TRBJ2-3 | TRBV2 | - | TRBD1 | TGTGCCAGCAGTCAGGACAGGGACGATACGCAGTATTTT | CASSQDRDDTQYF
13 | TRBJ2-5 | TRBV2 | - | TRBD2 | TGTGCCAGCATGCCGGCGCTAGCGGGGACCCAGTACTTC | CASMPALAGTQYF
14 | TRBJ1-5 | TRBV6-5 | - | TRBD1 | TGTGCCAGCAGGCGACGGACAGGAGATCAGCCCCAGCATTTT | CASRRRTGDQPQHF
14 | TRBJ2-2 | TRBV7-9 | - | - | TGTGCCAGCAGCCCATCCCAAAACACCGGGGAGCTGTTTTTT | CASSPSQNTGELFF
14 | TRBJ2-5 | TRBV4-1 | - | TRBD1 | TGCGCCAGCAGCCAAGGCAGGGGGCAAGAGACCCAGTACTTC | CASSQGRGQETQYF
15 | TRBJ2-7 | TRBV4-2 | - | TRBD2 | TGTGCCAGCAGCCCAAGGGGACTAGGGGCCTCCGAGCAGTACTTC | CASSPRGLGASEQYF
12 | TRBJ1-1 | TRBV6-5 | few | - | TGTGCCAGCAGTCCACAGGGTCCTGAAGCTTTCTTT | CASSPQGPEAFF
15 | TRBJ2-7 | TRBV9 | - | TRBD2 | TGTGCCAGCAGCGTAGGTAGCGGGTTAGGAGGAGAGCAGTACTTC | CASSVGSGLGGEQYF
15 | TRBJ2-5 | TRBV5-6 | - | TRBD2 | TGTGCCAGCAGCCCGGGACTAGCGGGGCAAGAGACCCAGTACTTC | CASSPGLAGQETQYF
11 | TRBJ1-1 | TRBV28 | few | - | TGTGCCAGCAGTTTCAAACAGGAAGCTTTCTTT | CASSFKQEAFF
15 | TRBJ2-1 | TRBV28 | - | TRBD2 | TGTGCCAGCAGTTCGGGCGGGGGGCCCTGCAATGAGCAGTTCTTC | CASSSGGGPCNEQFF
14 | TRBJ1-4 | TRBV29-1 | - | - | TGCAGCGTTGGGGGGCGAGGCGTAGGTGAAAAACTGTTTTTT | CSVGGRGVGEKLFF
15 | TRBJ2-1 | TRBV5-1 | - | TRBD2 | TGCGCCAGCAGCTTGGGACTAGCGGGAGGCAATGAGCAGTTCTTC | CASSLGLAGGNEQFF
13 | TRBJ1-1 | TRBV7-9 | few | - | TGTGCCAGCAGCTTTACAGCTGACACTGAAGCTTTCTTT | CASSFTADTEAFF
13 | TRBJ1-2 | TRBV2 | - | - | TGTGCCAGCAGTGACGGGCATCGGGGTGGCTACACCTTC | CASSDGHRGGYTF
13 | TRBJ2-7 | TRBV2 | - | TRBD1 | TGTGCCAGCAGTATGGGACAGTGGGACGAGCAGTACTTC | CASSMGQWDEQYF
18 | TRBJ1-5 | TRBV4-2 | - | - | TGTGCCAGCAGCCAAGATTTTGGAATTCAGGGGCTAAGTCAGCCCCAGCATTTT | CASSQDFGIQGLSQPQHF
13 | TRBJ1-2 | TRBV5-1 | - | - | TGCGCCAGTAACCGGGGTGGCAGCGGTGGCTACACCTTC | CASNRGGSGGYTF
19 | TRBJ2-1 | TRBV5-4 | - | TRBD2 | TGTGCCAGCAGCTCGACCCTACTAGCGGGAGGCGGCGGGGGAAATGAGCAGTTCTTC | CASSSTLLAGGGGGNEQFF
16 | TRBJ2-7 | TRBV5-1 | - | - | TGCGCCAGCAGCCCAAGACAGAGCCTTAGCTCCTACGAGCAGTACTTC | CASSPRQSLSSYEQYF
13 | TRBJ2-7 | TRBV19 | - | TRBD2 | TGTGCCAGTAGTCCGGGGGGAACCTACGAGCAGTACTTC | CASSPGGTYEQYF
13 | TRBJ2-1 | TRBV7-2 | - | TRBD1 | TGTGCCAGCAGCACCCAGACAGGGAATGAGCAGTTCTTC | CASSTQTGNEQFF
16 | TRBJ2-7 | TRBV18 | - | - | TGTGCCAGCTCACCCCAGGGGGGAGCGAGCTCCTACGAGCAGTACTTC | CASSPQGGASSYEQYF
15 | TRBJ2-1 | TRBV27 | - | TRBD2 | TGTGCCAGCGGTTATGGGACTAGCGGGAGCCATGAGCAGTTCTTC | CASGYGTSGSHEQFF
15 | TRBJ1-3 | TRBV6-5 | - | - | TGTGCCAGCAGCAATCGACGGAGCTCTGGAAACACCATATATTTT | CASSNRRSSGNTIYF
17 | TRBJ1-5 | TRBV11-2 | - | TRBD1 | TGTGCCAGCAGCTTGGGACAGGGGAATGCCGGCAATCAGCCCCAGCATTTT | CASSLGQGNAGNQPQHF
14 | TRBJ1-3 | TRBV19 | few | TRBD1 | TGTGCCAGTAGCCCGGACAGGGGCGTAAACACCATATATTTT | CASSPDRGVNTIYF
14 | TRBJ2-3 | TRBV6-1 | - | TRBD1 | TGTGCCAGCAGAGACAGGGGTAGAGCAGATACGCAGTATTTT | CASRDRGRADTQYF
18 | TRBJ1-5 | TRBV2 | - | TRBD1 | TGTGCCAGCAGATTGGGACAGGGGGCCATCGAGAGCAATCAGCCCCAGCATTTT | CASRLGQGAIESNQPQHF
16 | TRBJ1-2 | TRBV30 | - | - | TGTGCCTGGAGTCCGGGGGGGGGTAAGGCGGACTATGGCTACACCTTC | CAWSPGGGKADYGYTF
15 | TRBJ2-7 | TRBV5-1 | - | TRBD1 | TGCGCCAGCAGCCCGGGACAGGTAAGCTCCTACGAGCAGTACTTC | CASSPGQVSSYEQYF
14 | TRBJ2-5 | TRBV29-1 | few | TRBD1 | TGCAGCGTTGACCGGGACAGGGAGGGTTTGTCCCAGTACTTC | CSVDRDREGLSQYF
13 | TRBJ1-5 | TRBV19 | few | - | TGTGCCAGTAGTGTCGGCAGGGATCAGCCCCAGCATTTT | CASSVGRDQPQHF
14 | TRBJ2-5 | TRBV5-1 | - | - | TGCGCCAGCAGCTTGGCAGGGGGGCAAGAGACCCAGTACTTC | CASSLAGGQETQYF
17 | TRBJ1-1 | TRBV5-4 | few | - | TGTGCCAGCAGCTTGCCCGGCGTGGGCCCAATGAACACTGAAGCTTTCTTT | CASSLPGVGPMNTEAFF
13 | TRBJ1-1 | TRBV5-1 | - | - | TGCGCCAGCAGCTTAGGGGCGGACACTGAAGCTTTCTTT | CASSLGADTEAFF
15 | TRBJ2-1 | TRBV11-2 | - | - | TGTGCCAGCAGCCCAGAAGGGGGCTCCTACAATGAGCAGTTCTTC | CASSPEGGSYNEQFF
17 | TRBJ1-3 | TRBV7-2 | - | TRBD1 | TGTGCCAGCAGCTTAGTGTTGGGACAGCTCTCTGGAAACACCATATATTTT | CASSLVLGQLSGNTIYF
15 | TRBJ2-3 | TRBV5-6 | - | TRBD1 | TGTGCCAGCAGGAAGACAGGGGCTAGCACAGATACGCAGTATTTT | CASRKTGASTDTQYF
12 | TRBJ1-2 | TRBV9 | few | - | TGTGCCAGCAGCGTCGCGGGGAGAGGCTACACCTTC | CASSVAGRGYTF
17 | TRBJ2-5 | TRBV5-1 | once | TRBD2 | TGCGCCAGCAGCTCGGGAGGCGGGACTAGCCGGTCAGAGACCCAGTACTTC | CASSSGGGTSRSETQYF